The rows below give T cell receptor beta chains drawn from one sample of a study of T cells in Graves' hyperthyroidism and ophthalmopathy. Via MiXCR, TCRdb re-called the multiplex PCR reads, giving one row per CDR3 protein. The table has approximately 720,000 distinct CDR3 sequences, 18% seen once. The specimen was blood. These receptor sequences come from a woman aged 50 to 65 with Graves' hyperthyroidism that later progressed to Graves' ophthalmopathy. CDR3s include the opening cysteine and the closing phenylalanine or tryptophan. The order of the fields is clone size, D gene, V gene, J gene, CDR3 DNA, CDR3 protein. D genes are given only for firm matches. Part of the rows lack a size; the others show once, few, many or a class for expanded clones.

>-|TRBD1|TRBV5-4|TRBJ1-3
TGTGCCAGCAGCCGGCCGGACAGGGGGAAGAACACCATATATTTT
CASSRPDRGKNTIYF
>-|-|TRBV19|TRBJ2-4
TGTGCCAGTAGTATAATGGACGGACAGATAGCCAAAAACATTCAGTACTTC
CASSIMDGQIAKNIQYF
>-|-|TRBV7-9|TRBJ1-2
TGTGCCAGCAGCTTGTCCCGGGTGATATATGGCTACACCTTC
CASSLSRVIYGYTF
>-|TRBD1|TRBV20-1|TRBJ2-6
TGCAGTGCTGGGGGTGGGGACAGGGGCTCTGGGGCCAACGTCCTGACTTTC
CSAGGGDRGSGANVLTF
>many|TRBD2|TRBV2|TRBJ2-2
TGTGCCAGCGGCTGGACTAGCGGGGGGAGCACCGGGGAGCTGTTTTTT
CASGWTSGGSTGELFF
>-|TRBD1|TRBV5-1|TRBJ1-2
TGCGCCAGCAGCCAAGGACAGGGGGCGGCTAACTATGGCTACACCTTC
CASSQGQGAANYGYTF
>few|-|TRBV27|TRBJ2-7
TGTGCCAGCAGTTCCCTCGGGACAAACCCCTACGAGCAGTACTTC
CASSSLGTNPYEQYF
>many|-|TRBV12-3/TRBV12-4|TRBJ2-7
TGTGCCAGCAGTGGCAGGGAGGTTTCAGAGCAGTACTTC
CASSGREVSEQYF
>-|-|TRBV5-8|TRBJ2-7
TGTGCCAGCAGCTTTCTCAGGGGGGGAAAAGCTTCCCACGAGCAGTACTTC
CASSFLRGGKASHEQYF
>-|TRBD1|TRBV6-1|TRBJ1-2
TGTGCCAGCAGTTCCGACAGGGGGCCGGGTGGCTACACCTTC
CASSSDRGPGGYTF
>-|TRBD1|TRBV27|TRBJ2-1
TGTGCCAGCAGTTTACGGGACAGGGCGGGTAGTGAGCAGTTCTTC
CASSLRDRAGSEQFF
>-|-|TRBV7-9|TRBJ1-3
TGTGCCAGCAGCCTGACAGTCAGCTCTGGAAACACCATATATTTT
CASSLTVSSGNTIYF
>many|-|TRBV29-1|TRBJ2-7
TGCAGCGTTGAGTCCGGGACACCCTTTGAGCAGTACTTC
CSVESGTPFEQYF
>many|TRBD2|TRBV7-9|TRBJ2-1
TGTGCCAGCAGAGCAACTAGCGCCACCCACAATGAGCAGTTCTTC
CASRATSATHNEQFF
>many|-|TRBV2|TRBJ2-1
TGTGCCAGCATTAGCAGGCGCTCCTACAATGAGCAGTTCTTC
CASISRRSYNEQFF
>many|TRBD1|TRBV11-2|TRBJ2-7
TGTGCCAGCAGCATAGGACAGGTTAACGAGCAGTACTTC
CASSIGQVNEQYF
>many|-|TRBV7-6|TRBJ1-1
TGTGCCAGCAGCCACCGGGGAGGGCAGAACACTGAAGCTTTCTTT
CASSHRGGQNTEAFF
>many|-|TRBV18|TRBJ1-1
TGTGCCAGCTCACCCCAGACGGCGGAGAGCACTGAAGCTTTCTTT
CASSPQTAESTEAFF
>many|-|TRBV5-8|TRBJ2-1
TGTGCCAGCAGTCCTCGCCCGCTACTCTCCTACAATGAGCAGTTCTTC
CASSPRPLLSYNEQFF
>-|TRBD1|TRBV9|TRBJ1-4
TGTGCCGGCAGCCCTCCGGGACAGGGGCGTTCTGGGGAAAAACTGTTTTTT
CAGSPPGQGRSGEKLFF
>many|-|TRBV13|TRBJ1-2
TGTGCCAGCAGCCCGGGGCCACAGAGACGCTATGGCTACACCTTC
CASSPGPQRRYGYTF
>-|-|TRBV28|TRBJ1-1
TGTGCCAGCAGCTACGTTGGGACGGGCACTGAAGCTTTCTTT
CASSYVGTGTEAFF
>many|TRBD1|TRBV14|TRBJ2-5
TGTGCCAGCGGGCAAAGGGGGCCGCGCCAAGAGACCCAGTACTTC
CASGQRGPRQETQYF
>many|-|TRBV24-1|TRBJ2-3
TGTGCCACCAGTGATCCGTCAAATTGGCCCACAGATACGCAGTATTTT
CATSDPSNWPTDTQYF
>-|-|TRBV20-1|TRBJ1-2
TGCAGTGCTCCACCACAGGGAATCTTCTATGGCTACACCTTC
CSAPPQGIFYGYTF
>few|-|TRBV27|TRBJ2-2
TGTGCCAGCAGCATGACAGGCCCGAACACCGGGGAGCTGTTTTTT
CASSMTGPNTGELFF
>-|TRBD2|TRBV7-6|TRBJ2-2
TGTGCCAGCAGCCCTGGGACTAGCGGGGATGGCGGGGAGCTGTTTTTT
CASSPGTSGDGGELFF
>many|-|TRBV18|TRBJ1-1
TGTGCCAGCTCACCACCGGGGGGGCCCACTGAAGCTTTCTTT
CASSPPGGPTEAFF
>many|-|TRBV5-1|TRBJ1-1
TGCGCCAGCAGCTTGGCGGCAGGCTATTCGAGTGAAGCTTTCTTT
CASSLAAGYSSEAFF
>few|-|TRBV27|TRBJ2-3
TGTGCCAGCAGTTATCAGGGCTACACAGATACGCAGTATTTT
CASSYQGYTDTQYF
>few|-|TRBV4-1|TRBJ2-7
TGCGCCAGCAGCCTAGACAACCCCTACGAGCAGTACTTC
CASSLDNPYEQYF
>-|-|TRBV4-1|TRBJ1-2
TGCGCCAGCAGCCAAGAATCATTCACCCATGGCTACACCTTC
CASSQESFTHGYTF
>many|-|TRBV12-3/TRBV12-4|TRBJ1-5
TGTGCCAGCAGTTGGCCCAATCAGCCCCAGCATTTT
CASSWPNQPQHF
>many|-|TRBV6-5|TRBJ2-7
TGTGCCAGCAGTTACTCCAGGGGGGCCTACGAGCAGTACTTC
CASSYSRGAYEQYF
>-|TRBD2|TRBV6-1|TRBJ2-2
TGTGCCAGCAGGGCTACAGCGGGGCGAACCGGGGAGCTGTTTTTT
CASRATAGRTGELFF
>many|-|TRBV30|TRBJ1-2
TGTGCCTGGAGTGTAGGAGGACATGATGGCTACACCTTC
CAWSVGGHDGYTF
>-|-|TRBV6-1|TRBJ2-3
TGTGCCAGCGGCAACAGGGTAACAGATACGCAGTATTTT
CASGNRVTDTQYF
>few|-|TRBV6-1|TRBJ1-1
TGTGCCAGCCTAGGGGACTGGGGCACTGAAGCTTTCTTT
CASLGDWGTEAFF
>-|TRBD1|TRBV25-1|TRBJ1-5
TGTGCCAGCAGTGTCGGACAGGGACACAATCAGCCCCAGCATTTT
CASSVGQGHNQPQHF
>few|-|TRBV5-6|TRBJ2-7
TGTGCCAGCAGCTTGGTGGCGGTACGCTACGAGCAGTACTTC
CASSLVAVRYEQYF
>-|TRBD1|TRBV6-1|TRBJ1-2
TGTGCCAGCAGTGAAGCCAGAGGGACAGGGGGCCCCTATGGCTACACCTTC
CASSEARGTGGPYGYTF
>-|-|TRBV18|TRBJ2-1
TGTGCCAGCTCACCATGGCAATCTAATGAGCAGTTCTTC
CASSPWQSNEQFF
>-|-|TRBV20-1|TRBJ2-1
TGCAGTGCTAGCCCCCTCCCAGGGTTTATGAATGAGCAGTTCTTC
CSASPLPGFMNEQFF
>few|-|TRBV6-1|TRBJ1-2
TGTGCCAGCAGTATTGGGGATTCTAACTATGGCTACACCTTC
CASSIGDSNYGYTF
>many|TRBD1|TRBV20-1|TRBJ1-2
TGCAGTGCTAGAGAACAAGGCAGGGGGCCCTATGGCTACACCTTC
CSAREQGRGPYGYTF
>few|-|TRBV20-1|TRBJ2-5
TGCAGTGTCATAGATCCCGTAGAGACCCAGTACTTC
CSVIDPVETQYF
>many|TRBD1|TRBV29-1|TRBJ2-7
TGCAGCGTGGCGGGACAGGGGGGCTACGAGCAGTACTTC
CSVAGQGGYEQYF
>few|-|TRBV29-1|TRBJ1-4
TGCAGCGTGACCGGGGACACCACAACTAATGAAAAACTGTTTTTT
CSVTGDTTTNEKLFF
>many|-|TRBV2|TRBJ2-3
TGTGCCAGCAGACGGGGGGCTAGCACAGATACGCAGTATTTT
CASRRGASTDTQYF
>few|-|TRBV10-3|TRBJ1-5
TGTGCCTCGGCCTCAGGGGATCAGCCCCAGCATTTT
CASASGDQPQHF